This TCR beta chain is drawn from a study of T cells in Graves' hyperthyroidism and ophthalmopathy. Study-level background: The authors collected peripheral blood at initial diagnosis, before any treatment.

General study findings and limits: Researchers found most expanded thyroid clonotypes above 0.001 in blood as well. Stable hyperthyroidism and ophthalmopathy were separated using 13 V-J signatures.

This clonotype appeared many times. Its target is unknown. V lost 2 bases and J 0 bases, leaving 16 bases between the germline ends. Germline loops: CDR1 SGHKS, CDR2 YYEKEE (reference sequence). This CDR3 has 17 amino acids. Template material for amplifying TCR beta CDR3 regions consisted of RNA transcripts. With the HTBI primer set, the TCR CDR3 went through a first round of RT-PCR. One entry per CDR3 protein, called by TCRdb with MiXCR from the multiplex PCR reads. The data show about 52,000 distinct CDR3 sequences, with about half seen just once and approximately 9.1% held by the top ten. This clonotype was sampled from a woman aged 45-60 years with Graves' ophthalmopathy. The J gene is TRBJ2-3, the V gene TRBV5-5; D not resolved. Material: blood. This chain's CDR3 is CASSLGRGSYSTDTQYF. The CDR3, as DNA: TGTGCCAGCAGCTTAGGGCGAGGATCTTATAGCACAGATACGCAGTATTTT.